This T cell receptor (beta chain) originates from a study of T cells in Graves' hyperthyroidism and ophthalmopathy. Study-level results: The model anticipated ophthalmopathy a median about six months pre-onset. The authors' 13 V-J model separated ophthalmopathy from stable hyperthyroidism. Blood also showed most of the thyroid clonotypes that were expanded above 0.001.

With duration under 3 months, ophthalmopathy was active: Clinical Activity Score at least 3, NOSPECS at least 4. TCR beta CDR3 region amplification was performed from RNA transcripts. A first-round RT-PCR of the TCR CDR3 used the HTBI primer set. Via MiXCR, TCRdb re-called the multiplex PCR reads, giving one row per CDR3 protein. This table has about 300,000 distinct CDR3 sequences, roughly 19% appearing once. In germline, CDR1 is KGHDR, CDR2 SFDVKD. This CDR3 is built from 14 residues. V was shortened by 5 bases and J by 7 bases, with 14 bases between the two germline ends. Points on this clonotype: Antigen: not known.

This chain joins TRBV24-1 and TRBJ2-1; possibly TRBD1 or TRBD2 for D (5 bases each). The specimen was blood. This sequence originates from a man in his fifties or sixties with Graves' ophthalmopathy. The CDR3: CATSAGQLVNEQFF. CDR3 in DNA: TGTGCCACCAGTGCAGGGCAACTAGTGAATGAGCAGTTCTTC.